This passage covers 2 T cell receptor beta chains from one sample sequenced in a study of regulatory T cells in long-lasting Graves disease. Arm-PCR of CDR3 regions with iRepertoire HTBI primers generated TCR beta libraries. TCRdb independently ran MiXCR on the multiplex PCR reads; one entry per CDR3 protein. Among 450,000 or so distinct CDR3 sequences listed, more than 20% were seen once. The time point: persistent/refractory GD, antithyroid drugs over 5 years with positive TRAb. PBMC RNA served as the TCR library source. Material: peripheral blood mononuclear cells (PBMCs), obtained when the disease was refractory, from a patient treated with antithyroid drugs. The receptors here all came from a female donor with Graves disease.

The rearrangement joins TRBV5-1 to TRBJ2-7; D is perhaps TRBD2 (5 bases). V was trimmed by 2 bases and J by 6 bases, leaving 15 bases between them. The V gene's germline CDR1 is SGHRS and CDR2 YFSETQ. This CDR3 has 14 residues. Here the CDR3 reads CASSFADLATEQYF. The CDR3 DNA is TGCGCCAGCAGCTTCGCGGACTTAGCTACCGAGCAGTACTTC.

About this clonotype itself: Since a much larger clone is just one base distant, this may be a read error. The chain is built from TRBV6-2 or TRBV6-3 and TRBJ1-2; possible D gene TRBD1, 5 bases. The V gene's germline CDR1 is MNHEY and CDR2 SVGEGT. The CDR3 runs to 12 residues. The CDR3: CASRGRNYSYTF. The CDR3 DNA follows: TGTGCCAGCAGGGGACGGAACTATAGCTACACCTTC.